This TCR beta chain was captured by sequencing in a study of blood T cell repertoires in COVID-19. Across the study: Sites in the United States, Italy and Spain provided acute and convalescent COVID-19 samples. Sources were T cells, B-cell-depleted T cells, or PBMCs; the material itself was cDNA or gDNA.

In the authors' workflow: The authors estimated nucleated cell counts from reference gene primer amplification. Some clones are missing from TCRdb's copy, which holds only in-frame ones; the method was immunoSEQ multiplex PCR. The DNA gave D and trimming, while V, J and clone size come from that table. The profile shows approximately 230,000 clones, 88% of them singletons. This clone was seen just once. This sequence originates from a man older than 75 with acute or convalescent COVID-19. The sample taken for sequencing was peripheral blood.

CDR3 protein: CASEPWGEGSPLHF. DNA of the CDR3: TGTGCCAGCGAACCCTGGGGCGAAGGTTCACCCCTCCACTTT. The chain uses TRBV3-1 (or the pseudogene TRBV3-2) and TRBJ1-6; possible D gene TRBD1, 5 bases. Trimming took 8 bases from V and 9 from J, leaving 17 bases between them. Germline-derived CDR1 and CDR2 are LGHDT and YNNKEL (reference sequence). This CDR3 comprises 14 residues.